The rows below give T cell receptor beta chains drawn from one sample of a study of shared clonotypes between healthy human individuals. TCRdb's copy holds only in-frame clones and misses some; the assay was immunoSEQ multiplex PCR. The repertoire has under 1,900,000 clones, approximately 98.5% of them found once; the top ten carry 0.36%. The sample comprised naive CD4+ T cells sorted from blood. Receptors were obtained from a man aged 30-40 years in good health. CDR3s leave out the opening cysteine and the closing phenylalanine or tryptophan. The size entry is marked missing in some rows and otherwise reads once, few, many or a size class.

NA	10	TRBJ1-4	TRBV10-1	ASSAGNEKLF
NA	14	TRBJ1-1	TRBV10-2	ASSESKFVSNTEAF
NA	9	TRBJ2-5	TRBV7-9	ASSLVGTQY
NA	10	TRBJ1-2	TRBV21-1	ASRKGSHGYT
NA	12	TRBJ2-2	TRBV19	ASSGRANTGELF
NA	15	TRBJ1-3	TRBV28	ASSLSGGGQGLDTIY
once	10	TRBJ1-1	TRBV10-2	ASPTGVTEAF
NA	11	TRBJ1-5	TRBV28	ASSWDVYQPQH
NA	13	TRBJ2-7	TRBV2	ASSHTGTISYEQY
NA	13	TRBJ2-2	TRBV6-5	ASRVRGLNTGELF
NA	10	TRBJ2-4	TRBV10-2	ASRQGLNIQY
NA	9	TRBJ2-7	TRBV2	ASSDYGRQY
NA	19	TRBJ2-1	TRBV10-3	AINNAGGSDRGLISYNEQF
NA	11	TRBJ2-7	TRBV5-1	ASSRRQGNEQY
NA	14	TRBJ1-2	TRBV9	ASSALEDRGVVGYT
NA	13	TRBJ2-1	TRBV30	AWRTASGTYHEQF
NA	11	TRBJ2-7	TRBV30	AWSVLGTGEQY
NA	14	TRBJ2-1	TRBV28	ASGETGLAEDNEQF
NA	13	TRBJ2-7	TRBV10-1	ASSDARTGFYEQY
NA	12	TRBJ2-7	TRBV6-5	ASSYWDKTYEQY
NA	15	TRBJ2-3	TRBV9	ASSVPKEGPSTDTQY
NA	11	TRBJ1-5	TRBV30	AWSVNRYQPQH
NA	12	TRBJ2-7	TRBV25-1	ASSSQRKPYEQY
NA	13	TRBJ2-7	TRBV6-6	ASSYWAPPADEQY
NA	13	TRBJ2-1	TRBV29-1	SVEPTSGTYNEQF
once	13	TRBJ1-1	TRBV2	ASSRDTSGDTEAF
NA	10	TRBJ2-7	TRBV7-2	ASSYPHYEQY
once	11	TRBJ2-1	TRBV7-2	ASSPIPLNEQF
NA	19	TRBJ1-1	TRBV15	ATSRDAPRQGLRKKDTEAF
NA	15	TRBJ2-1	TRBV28	ASSRSSGRRFANEQF
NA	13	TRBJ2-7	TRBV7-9	ASSPVGYDSYEQY
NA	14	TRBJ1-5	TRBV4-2	ASSQMMGPRDQPQH
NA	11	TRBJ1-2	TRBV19	ASSSTYRDGYT
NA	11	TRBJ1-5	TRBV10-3	AITGGADQPQH
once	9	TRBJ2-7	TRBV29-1	SVLQGSEQY
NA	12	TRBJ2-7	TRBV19	ASSISPTSWEQY
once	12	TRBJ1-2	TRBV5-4	ASSSGQGAYGYT
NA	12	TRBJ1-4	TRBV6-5	ASSQAGTNEKLF
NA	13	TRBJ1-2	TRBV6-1	ASSEQGPTGSGYT
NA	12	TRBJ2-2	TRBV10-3	AINQWESSGELF
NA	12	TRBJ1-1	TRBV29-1	SVILLARNAEAF
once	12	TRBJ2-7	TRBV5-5	ASRGQGMSYEQY
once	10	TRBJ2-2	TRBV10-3	AISEVGGELF
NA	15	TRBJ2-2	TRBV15	ATSRPWGQGGTGELF
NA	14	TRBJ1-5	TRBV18	ASSRDRGGGNQPQH
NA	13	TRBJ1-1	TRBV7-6	ASSLGGRGETEAF
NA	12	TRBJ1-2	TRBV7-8	ASTSSQGTYGYT